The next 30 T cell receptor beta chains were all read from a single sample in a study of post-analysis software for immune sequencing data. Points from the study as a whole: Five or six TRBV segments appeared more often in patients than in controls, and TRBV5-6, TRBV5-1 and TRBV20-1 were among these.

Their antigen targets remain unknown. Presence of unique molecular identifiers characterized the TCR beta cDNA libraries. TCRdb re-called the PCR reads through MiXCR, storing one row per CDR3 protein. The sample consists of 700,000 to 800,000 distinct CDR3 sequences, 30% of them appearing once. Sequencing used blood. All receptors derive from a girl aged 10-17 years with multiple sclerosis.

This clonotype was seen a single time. The CDR3 loop is CASIDRGPPETQFF. The CDR3 region has the DNA TGTGCCAGCATCGACAGGGGACCACCAGAGACCCAGTTCTTC. V and J are TRBV6-1 and TRBJ2-1; 8 bases match TRBD1. Germline V gene sequence: CDR1 MNHNS, CDR2 SASEGT. CDR3 length: 14 residues. The V gene end was trimmed by 7 bases and the J gene end by 13 bases; junction bases not matched to a gene: 15.

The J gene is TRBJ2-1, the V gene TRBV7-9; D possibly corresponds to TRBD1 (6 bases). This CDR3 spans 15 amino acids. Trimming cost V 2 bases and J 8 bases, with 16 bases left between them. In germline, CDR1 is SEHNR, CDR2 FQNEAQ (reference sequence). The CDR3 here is CASSLTRGRGDEQFF. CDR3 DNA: TGTGCCAGCAGCTTAACCAGGGGAAGGGGCGATGAGCAGTTCTTC.

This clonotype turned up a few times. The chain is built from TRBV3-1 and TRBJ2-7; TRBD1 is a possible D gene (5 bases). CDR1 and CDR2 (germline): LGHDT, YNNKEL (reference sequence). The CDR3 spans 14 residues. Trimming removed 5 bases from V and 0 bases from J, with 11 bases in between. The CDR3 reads CASSERQPSYEQYF. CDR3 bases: TGTGCCAGCAGCGAACGACAGCCCTCCTACGAGCAGTACTTC.

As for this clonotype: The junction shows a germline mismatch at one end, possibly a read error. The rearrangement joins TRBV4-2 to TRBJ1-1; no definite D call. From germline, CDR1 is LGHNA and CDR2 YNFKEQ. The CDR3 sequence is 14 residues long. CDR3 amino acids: CASSQESASAEAFF. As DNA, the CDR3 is TGTGCCAGCAGCCAAGAATCGGCGTCGGCTGAAGCTTTTTTT.

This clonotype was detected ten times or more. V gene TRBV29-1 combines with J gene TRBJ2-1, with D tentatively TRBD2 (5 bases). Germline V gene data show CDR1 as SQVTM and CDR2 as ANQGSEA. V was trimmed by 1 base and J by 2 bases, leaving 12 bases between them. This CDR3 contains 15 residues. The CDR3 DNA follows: TGCAGCGTTGAAGGAGGCGGGTTTACCTACAATGAGCAGTTCTTC. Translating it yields CSVEGGGFTYNEQFF.

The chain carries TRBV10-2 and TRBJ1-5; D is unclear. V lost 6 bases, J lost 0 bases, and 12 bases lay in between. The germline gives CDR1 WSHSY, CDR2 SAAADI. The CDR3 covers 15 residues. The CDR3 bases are TGCGCCAGCAGCCACACAGATTATAGCAATCAGCCCCAGCATTTT. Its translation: CASSHTDYSNQPQHF.

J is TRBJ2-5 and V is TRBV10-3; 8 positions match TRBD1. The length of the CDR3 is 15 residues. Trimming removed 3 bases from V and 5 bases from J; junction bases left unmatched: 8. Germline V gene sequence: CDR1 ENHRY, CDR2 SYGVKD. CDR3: CAISERQGAGETQYF. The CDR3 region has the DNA TGTGCCATCAGTGAAAGGCAGGGGGCCGGTGAGACCCAGTACTTC.

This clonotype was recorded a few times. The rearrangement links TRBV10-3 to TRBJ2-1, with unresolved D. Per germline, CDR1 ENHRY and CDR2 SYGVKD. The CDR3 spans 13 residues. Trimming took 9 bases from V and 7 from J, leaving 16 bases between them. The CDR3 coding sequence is TGTGCCATTGGAGAGAGTAAATCTAATGAGCAGTTCTTC. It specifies CAIGESKSNEQFF.

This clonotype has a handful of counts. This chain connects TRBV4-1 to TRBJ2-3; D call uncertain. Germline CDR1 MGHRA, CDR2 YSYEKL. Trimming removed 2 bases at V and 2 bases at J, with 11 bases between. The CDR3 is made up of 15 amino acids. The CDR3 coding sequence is TGCGCCAGCAGCCAACAGCGTGGGGACACAGATACGCAGTATTTT. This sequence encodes CASSQQRGDTDTQYF.

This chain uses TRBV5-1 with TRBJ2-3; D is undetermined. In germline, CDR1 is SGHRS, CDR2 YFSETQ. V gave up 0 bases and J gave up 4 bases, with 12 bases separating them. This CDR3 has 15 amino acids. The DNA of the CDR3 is TGCGCCAGCAGCTTGGGGCTTTCGGGCCCAGATACGCAGTATTTT. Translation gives CASSLGLSGPDTQYF.

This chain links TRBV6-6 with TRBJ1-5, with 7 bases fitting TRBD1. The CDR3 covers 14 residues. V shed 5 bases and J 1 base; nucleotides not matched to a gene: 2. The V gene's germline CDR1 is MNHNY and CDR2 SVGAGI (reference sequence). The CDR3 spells CASSRDRSNQPQHF. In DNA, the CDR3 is TGTGCCAGCAGTAGGGACAGAAGCAATCAGCCCCAGCATTTT.

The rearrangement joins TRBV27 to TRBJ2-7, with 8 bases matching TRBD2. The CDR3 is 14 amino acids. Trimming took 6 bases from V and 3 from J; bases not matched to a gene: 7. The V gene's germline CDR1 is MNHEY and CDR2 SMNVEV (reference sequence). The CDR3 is CASRRAGVSYEQYF. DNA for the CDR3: TGTGCCAGCAGGCGAGCGGGAGTTAGCTACGAGCAGTACTTC.

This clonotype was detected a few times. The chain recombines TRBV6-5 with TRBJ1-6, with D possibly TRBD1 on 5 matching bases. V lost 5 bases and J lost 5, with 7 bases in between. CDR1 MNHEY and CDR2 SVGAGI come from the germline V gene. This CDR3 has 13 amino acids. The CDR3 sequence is CASSGQNNSPLHF. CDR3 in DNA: TGTGCCAGCAGTGGACAAAATAATTCACCCCTCCACTTT.

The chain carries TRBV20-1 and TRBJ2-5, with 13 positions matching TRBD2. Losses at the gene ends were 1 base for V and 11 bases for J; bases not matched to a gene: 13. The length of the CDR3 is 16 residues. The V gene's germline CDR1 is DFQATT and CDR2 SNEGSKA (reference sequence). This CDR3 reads CSARGPAGTSGNQQYF. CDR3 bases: TGCAGTGCTAGAGGTCCCGCCGGGACTAGCGGGAATCAGCAGTACTTC.

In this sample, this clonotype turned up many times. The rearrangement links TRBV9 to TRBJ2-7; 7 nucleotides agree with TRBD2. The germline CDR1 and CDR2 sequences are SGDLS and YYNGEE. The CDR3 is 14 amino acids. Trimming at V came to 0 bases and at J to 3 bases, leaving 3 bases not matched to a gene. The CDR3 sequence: CASSVGSGGYEQYF. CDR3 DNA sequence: TGTGCCAGCAGCGTAGGATCGGGGGGCTACGAGCAGTACTTC. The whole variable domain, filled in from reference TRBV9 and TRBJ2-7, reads DSGVTQTPKHLITATGQRVTLRCSPRSGDLSVYWYQQSLDQGLQFLIQYYNGEERAKGNILERFSAQQFPDLHSELNLSSLELGDSALYFCASSVGSGGYEQYFGPGTRLTVT.

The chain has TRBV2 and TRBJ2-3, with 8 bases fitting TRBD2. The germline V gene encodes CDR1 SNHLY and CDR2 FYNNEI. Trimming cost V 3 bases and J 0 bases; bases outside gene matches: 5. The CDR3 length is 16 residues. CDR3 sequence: CASSEGSGGSTDTQYF. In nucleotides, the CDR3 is TGTGCCAGCAGTGAGGGGAGCGGGGGTAGCACAGATACGCAGTATTTT.

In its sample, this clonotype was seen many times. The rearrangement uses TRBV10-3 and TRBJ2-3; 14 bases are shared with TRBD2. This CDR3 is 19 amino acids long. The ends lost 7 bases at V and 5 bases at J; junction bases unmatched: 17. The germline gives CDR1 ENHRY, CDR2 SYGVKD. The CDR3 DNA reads TGTGCCATCAAGAGGACAGGGGGACTAGCGGGAGCCCCCCAAGATACGCAGTATTTT. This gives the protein CAIKRTGGLAGAPQDTQYF.

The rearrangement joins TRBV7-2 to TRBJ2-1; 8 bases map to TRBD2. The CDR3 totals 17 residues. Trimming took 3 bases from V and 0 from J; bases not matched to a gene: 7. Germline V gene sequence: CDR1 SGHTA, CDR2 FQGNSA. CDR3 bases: TGTGCCAGCAGCTTCGGAGTAGCGGGGAACTCCTACAATGAGCAGTTCTTC. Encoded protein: CASSFGVAGNSYNEQFF.

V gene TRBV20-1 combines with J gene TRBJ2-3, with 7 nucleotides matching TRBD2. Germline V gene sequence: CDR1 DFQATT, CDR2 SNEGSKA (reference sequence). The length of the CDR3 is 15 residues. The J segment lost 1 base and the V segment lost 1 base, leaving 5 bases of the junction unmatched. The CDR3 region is CSARAGTTGTDTQYF. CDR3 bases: TGCAGTGCTAGAGCCGGGACTACCGGCACAGATACGCAGTATTTT.

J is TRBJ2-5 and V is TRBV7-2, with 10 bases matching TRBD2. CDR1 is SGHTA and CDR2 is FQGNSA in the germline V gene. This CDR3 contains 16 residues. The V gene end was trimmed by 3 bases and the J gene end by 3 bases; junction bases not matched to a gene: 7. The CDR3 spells CASSFLSGGVEETQYF. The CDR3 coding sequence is TGTGCCAGCAGCTTTCTGAGCGGGGGGGTGGAAGAGACCCAGTACTTC.

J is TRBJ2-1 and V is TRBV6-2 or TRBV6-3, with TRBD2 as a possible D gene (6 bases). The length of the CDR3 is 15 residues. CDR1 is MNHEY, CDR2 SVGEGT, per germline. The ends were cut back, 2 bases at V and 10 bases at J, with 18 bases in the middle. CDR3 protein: CASSYIGRRLKEQFF. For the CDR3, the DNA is TGTGCCAGCAGTTACATAGGGAGGAGGCTCAAAGAGCAGTTCTTC.

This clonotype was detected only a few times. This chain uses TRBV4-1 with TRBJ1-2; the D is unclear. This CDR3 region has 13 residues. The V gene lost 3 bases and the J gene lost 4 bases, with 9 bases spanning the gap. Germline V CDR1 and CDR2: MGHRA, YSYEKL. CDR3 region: CASSQEGFYGYTF. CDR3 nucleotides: TGCGCCAGCAGCCAGGAGGGCTTCTATGGCTACACCTTC.

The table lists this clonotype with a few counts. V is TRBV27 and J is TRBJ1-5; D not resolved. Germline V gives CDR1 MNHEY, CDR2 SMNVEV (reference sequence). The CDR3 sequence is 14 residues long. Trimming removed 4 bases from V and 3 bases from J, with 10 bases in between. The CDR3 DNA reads TGTGCCAGCAGTTACCGGGGAATCAATCAGCCCCAGCATTTT. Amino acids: CASSYRGINQPQHF.

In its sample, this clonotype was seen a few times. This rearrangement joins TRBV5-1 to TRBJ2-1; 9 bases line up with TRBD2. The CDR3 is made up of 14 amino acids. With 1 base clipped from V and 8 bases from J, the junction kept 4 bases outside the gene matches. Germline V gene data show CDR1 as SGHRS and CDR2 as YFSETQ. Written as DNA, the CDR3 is TGCGCCAGCAGCTTGCGCGGGAGGGCCGATGAGCAGTTCTTC. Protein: CASSLRGRADEQFF.

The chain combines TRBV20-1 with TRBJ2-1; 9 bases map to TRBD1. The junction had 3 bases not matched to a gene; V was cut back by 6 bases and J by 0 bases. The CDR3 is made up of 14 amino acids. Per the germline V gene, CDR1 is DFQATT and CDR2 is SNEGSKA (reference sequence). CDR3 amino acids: CSAGTGNSYNEQFF. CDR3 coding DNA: TGCAGTGCAGGGACAGGGAACTCCTACAATGAGCAGTTCTTC.

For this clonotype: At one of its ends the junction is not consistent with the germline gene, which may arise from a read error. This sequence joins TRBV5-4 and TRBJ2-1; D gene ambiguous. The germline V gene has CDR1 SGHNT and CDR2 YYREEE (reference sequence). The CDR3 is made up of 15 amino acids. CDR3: CASSYGVGSYNERFF. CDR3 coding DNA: TGTGCCAGCAGCTACGGCGTAGGTTCCTACAATGAGCGGTTCTTC.

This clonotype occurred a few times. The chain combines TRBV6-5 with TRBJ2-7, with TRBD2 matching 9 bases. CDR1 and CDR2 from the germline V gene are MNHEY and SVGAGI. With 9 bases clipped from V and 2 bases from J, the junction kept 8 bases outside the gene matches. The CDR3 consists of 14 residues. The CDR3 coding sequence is TGTGCCAGTCTAGGGACTAGCCGTCCCTACGAGCAGTACTTC. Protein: CASLGTSRPYEQYF.

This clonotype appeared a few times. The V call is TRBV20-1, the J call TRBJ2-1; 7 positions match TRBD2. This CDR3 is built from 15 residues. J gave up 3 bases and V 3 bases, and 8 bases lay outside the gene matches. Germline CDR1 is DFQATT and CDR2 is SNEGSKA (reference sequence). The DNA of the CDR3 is TGCAGTGCTAGGAGGACTAGTCGGGTCTACAATGAGCAGTTCTTC. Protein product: CSARRTSRVYNEQFF.

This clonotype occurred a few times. DNA of the CDR3: TGTGCCAGCAGTTTTCAGGGTTTCAACAATGAGCAGTTCTTC. It is translated as CASSFQGFNNEQFF. The rearrangement joins TRBV27 to TRBJ2-1, with a possible D match to TRBD1 (5 bases). Between the trimmed V and J ends, which lost 3 bases and 5 bases, there was a span of 11 bases. The CDR3 is made up of 14 amino acids. CDR1 is MNHEY and CDR2 is SMNVEV in the germline V gene (reference sequence).

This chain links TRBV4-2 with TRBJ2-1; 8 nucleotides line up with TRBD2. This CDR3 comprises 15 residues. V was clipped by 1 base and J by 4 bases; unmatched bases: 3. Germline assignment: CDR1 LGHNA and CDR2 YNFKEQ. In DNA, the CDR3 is TGTGCCAGCAGCCAAGCGGGGGGGCTGTACAATGAGCAGTTCTTC. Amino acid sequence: CASSQAGGLYNEQFF.